The clone carrying this T cell receptor beta chain was seen only a few times. The CDR3 spans 14 residues. The junction had 11 bases not matched to a gene; V was cut back by 6 bases and J by 10 bases. The V gene's germline CDR1 is MNHEY and CDR2 SVGAGI. The sample originates from a study of cytomegalovirus exposure and HLA in healthy donors. PCR employed 60 Vbeta and 13 Jbeta primers. The table came from immunoSEQ multiplex PCR; TCRdb's copy has only in-frame clones and leaves some out. In the table there are tens of thousands of clones, about 78% of which are singletons. This clonotype was obtained from a male donor in good health and CMV-seropositive. Input material: PBMCs. V gene TRBV6-5 combines with J gene TRBJ1-1; 10 bases line up with TRBD1. Here the CDR3 DNA reads TGTGCCAGCAGGCGCGACAGGGGGCTTTGTGGAGCTTTCTTT. Translation: CASRRDRGLCGAFF.